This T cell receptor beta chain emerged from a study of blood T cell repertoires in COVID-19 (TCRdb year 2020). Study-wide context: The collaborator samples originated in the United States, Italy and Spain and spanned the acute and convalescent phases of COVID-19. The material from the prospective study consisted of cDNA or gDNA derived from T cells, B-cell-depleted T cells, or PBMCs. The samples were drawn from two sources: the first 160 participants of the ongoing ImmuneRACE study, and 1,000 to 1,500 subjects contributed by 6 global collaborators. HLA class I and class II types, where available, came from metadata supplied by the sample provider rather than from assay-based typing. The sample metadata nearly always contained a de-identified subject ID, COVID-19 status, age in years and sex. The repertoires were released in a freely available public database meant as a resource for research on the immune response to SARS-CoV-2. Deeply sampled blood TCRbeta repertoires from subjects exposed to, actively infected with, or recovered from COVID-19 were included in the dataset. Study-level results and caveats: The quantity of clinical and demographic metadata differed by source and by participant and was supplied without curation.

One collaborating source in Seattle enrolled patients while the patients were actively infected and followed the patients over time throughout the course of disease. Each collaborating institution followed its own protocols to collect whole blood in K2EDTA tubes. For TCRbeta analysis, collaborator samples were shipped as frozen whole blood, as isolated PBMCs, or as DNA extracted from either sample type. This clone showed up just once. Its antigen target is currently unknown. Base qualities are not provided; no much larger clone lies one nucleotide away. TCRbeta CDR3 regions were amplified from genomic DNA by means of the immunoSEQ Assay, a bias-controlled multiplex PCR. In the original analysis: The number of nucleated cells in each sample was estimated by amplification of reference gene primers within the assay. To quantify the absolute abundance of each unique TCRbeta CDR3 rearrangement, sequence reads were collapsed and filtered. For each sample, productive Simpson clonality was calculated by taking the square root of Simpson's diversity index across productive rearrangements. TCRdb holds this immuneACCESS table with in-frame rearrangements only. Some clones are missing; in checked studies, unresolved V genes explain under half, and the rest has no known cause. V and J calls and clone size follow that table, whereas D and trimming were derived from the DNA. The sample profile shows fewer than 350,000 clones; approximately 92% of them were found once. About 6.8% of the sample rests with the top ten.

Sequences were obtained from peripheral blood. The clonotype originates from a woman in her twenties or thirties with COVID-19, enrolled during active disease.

Here is the DNA: TGCGCCAGCAGCTTGGGACCCCAGCGGGAGGTCCTAAATTCCTACAATGAGCAGTTCTTC. It codes for CASSLGPQREVLNSYNEQFF. The rearranged segments are TRBV5-1 and TRBJ2-1; 9 bases in the middle match TRBD2. As encoded in the germline V gene, CDR1 is SGHRS while CDR2 is YFSETQ. Trimming removed 0 bases from V and 1 base from J; the gene matches leave 14 bases unexplained. The CDR3 measures 20 amino acids from cysteine to phenylalanine. Here the CDR3 DNA is all that survives: 60 bases in frame from base 1.